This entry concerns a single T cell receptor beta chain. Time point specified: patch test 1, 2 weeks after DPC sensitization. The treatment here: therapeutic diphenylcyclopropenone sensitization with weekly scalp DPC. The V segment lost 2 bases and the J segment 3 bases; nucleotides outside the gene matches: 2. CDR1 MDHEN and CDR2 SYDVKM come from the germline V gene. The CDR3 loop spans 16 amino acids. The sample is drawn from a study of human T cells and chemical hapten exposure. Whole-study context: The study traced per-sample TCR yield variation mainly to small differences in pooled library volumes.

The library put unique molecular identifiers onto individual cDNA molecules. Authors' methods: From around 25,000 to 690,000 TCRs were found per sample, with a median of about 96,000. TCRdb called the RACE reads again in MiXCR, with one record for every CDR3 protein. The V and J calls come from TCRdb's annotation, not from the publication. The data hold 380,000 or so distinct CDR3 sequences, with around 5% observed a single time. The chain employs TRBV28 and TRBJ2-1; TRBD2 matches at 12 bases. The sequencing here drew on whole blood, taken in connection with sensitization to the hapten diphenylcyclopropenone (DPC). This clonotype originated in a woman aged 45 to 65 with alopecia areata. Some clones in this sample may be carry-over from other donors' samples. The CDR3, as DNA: TGTGCCAGCAGTTTACTAGCGGGAGGGAACTACAATGAGCAGTTCTTC. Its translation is CASSLLAGGNYNEQFF. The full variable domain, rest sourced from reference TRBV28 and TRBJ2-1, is DVKVTQSSRYLVKRTGEKVFLECVQDMDHENMFWYRQDPGLGLRLIYFSYDVKMKEKGDIPEGYSVSREKKERFSLILESASTNQTSMYLCASSLLAGGNYNEQFFGPGTRLTVL.